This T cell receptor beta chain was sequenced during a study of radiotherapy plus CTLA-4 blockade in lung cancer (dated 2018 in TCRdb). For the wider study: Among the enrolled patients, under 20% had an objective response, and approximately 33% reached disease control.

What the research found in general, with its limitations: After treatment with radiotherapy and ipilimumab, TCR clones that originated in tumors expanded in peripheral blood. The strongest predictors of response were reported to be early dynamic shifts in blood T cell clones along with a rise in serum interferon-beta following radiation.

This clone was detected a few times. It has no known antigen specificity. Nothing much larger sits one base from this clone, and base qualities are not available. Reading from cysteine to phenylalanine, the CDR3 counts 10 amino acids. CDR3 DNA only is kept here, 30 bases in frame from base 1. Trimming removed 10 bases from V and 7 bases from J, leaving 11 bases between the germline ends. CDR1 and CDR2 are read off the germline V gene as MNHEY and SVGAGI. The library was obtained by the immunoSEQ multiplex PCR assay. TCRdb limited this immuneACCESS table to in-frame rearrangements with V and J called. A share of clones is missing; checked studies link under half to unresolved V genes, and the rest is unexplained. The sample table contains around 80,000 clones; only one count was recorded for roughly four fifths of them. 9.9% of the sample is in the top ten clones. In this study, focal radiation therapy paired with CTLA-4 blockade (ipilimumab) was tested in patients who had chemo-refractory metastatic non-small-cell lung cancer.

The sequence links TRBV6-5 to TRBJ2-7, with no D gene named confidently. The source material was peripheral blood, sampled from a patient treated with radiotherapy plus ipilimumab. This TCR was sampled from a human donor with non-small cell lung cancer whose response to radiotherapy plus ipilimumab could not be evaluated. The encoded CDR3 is CAIGDWEQYF. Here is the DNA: TGTGCCATTGGAGACTGGGAGCAGTACTTC.